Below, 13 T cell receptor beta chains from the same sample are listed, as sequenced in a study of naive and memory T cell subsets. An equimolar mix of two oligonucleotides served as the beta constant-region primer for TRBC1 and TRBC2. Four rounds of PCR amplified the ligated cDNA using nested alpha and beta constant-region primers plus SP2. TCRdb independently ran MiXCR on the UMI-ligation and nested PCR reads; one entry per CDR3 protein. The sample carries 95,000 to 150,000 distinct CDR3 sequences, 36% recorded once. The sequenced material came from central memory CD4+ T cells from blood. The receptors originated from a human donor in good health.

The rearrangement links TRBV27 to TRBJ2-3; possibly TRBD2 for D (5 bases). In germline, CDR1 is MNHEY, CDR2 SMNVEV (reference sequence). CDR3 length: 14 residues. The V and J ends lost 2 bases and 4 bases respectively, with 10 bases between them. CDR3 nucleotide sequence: TGTGCCAGCAGTTTACGGACTGCGTCAGATACGCAGTATTTT. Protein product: CASSLRTASDTQYF.

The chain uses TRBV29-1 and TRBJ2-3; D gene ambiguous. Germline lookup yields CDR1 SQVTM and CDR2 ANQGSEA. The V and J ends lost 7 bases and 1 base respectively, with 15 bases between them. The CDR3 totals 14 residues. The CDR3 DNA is TGCAGCGCTCCCGAGCTATTCGGCACAGATACGCAGTATTTT. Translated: CSAPELFGTDTQYF.

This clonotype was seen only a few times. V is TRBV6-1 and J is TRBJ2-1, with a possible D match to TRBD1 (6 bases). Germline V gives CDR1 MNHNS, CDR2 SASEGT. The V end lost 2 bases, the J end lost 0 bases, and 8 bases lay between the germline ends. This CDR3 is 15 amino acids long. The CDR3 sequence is CASSERGGSYNEQFF. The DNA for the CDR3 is TGTGCCAGCAGTGAACGAGGGGGCTCCTACAATGAGCAGTTCTTC.

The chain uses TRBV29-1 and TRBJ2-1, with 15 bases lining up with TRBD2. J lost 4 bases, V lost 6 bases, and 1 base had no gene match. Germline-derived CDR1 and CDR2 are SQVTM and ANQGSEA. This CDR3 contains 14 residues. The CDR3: CSVGTSGGYNEQFF. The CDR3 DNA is TGCAGCGTCGGGACTAGCGGGGGGTACAATGAGCAGTTCTTC.

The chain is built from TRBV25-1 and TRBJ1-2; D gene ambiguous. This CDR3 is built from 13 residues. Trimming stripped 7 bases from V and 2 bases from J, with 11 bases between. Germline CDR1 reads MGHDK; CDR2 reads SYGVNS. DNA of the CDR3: TGTGCCAGCACAAGCGACGGAAACTATGGCTACACCTTC. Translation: CASTSDGNYGYTF.

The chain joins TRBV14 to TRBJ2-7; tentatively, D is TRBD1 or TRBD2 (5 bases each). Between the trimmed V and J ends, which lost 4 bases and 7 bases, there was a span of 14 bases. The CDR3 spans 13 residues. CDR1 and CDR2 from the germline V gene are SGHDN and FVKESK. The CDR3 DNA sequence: TGTGCCAGCAGCCGGGACCGACTGGGGGAGCAGTACTTC. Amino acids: CASSRDRLGEQYF. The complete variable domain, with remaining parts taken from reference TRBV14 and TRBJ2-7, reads EAGVTQFPSHSVIEKGQTVTLRCDPISGHDNLYWYRRVMGKEIKFLLHFVKESKQDESGMPNNRFLAERTGGTYSTLKVQPAELEDSGVYFCASSRDRLGEQYFGPGTRLTVT.

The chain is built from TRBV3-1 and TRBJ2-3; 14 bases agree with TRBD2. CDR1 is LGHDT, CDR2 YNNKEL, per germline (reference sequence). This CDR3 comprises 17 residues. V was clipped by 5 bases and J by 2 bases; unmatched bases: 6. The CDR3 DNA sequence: TGTGCCAGCAGCTTTCGGACTAGCGGGAGGTTCACAGATACGCAGTATTTT. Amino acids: CASSFRTSGRFTDTQYF.

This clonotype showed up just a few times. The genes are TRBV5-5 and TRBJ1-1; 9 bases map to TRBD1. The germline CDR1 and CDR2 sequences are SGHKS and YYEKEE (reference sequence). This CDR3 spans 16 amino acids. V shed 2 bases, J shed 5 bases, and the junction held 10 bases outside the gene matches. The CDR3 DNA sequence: TGTGCCAGCAGCTTTGGGACAGGGTTTTTATCTACTGAAGCTTTCTTT. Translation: CASSFGTGFLSTEAFF.

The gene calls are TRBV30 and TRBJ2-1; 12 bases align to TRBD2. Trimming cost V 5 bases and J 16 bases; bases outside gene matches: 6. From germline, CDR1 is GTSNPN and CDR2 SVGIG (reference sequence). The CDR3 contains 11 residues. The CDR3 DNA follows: TGTGCCTGGGCTAGCGGGAGGGCGGCCTTCTTC. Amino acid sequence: CAWASGRAAFF.

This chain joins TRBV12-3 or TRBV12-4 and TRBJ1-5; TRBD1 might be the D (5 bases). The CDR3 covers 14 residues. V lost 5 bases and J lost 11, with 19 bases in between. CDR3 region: CASSPATGSRAQHF. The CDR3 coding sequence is TGTGCCAGCAGTCCCGCAACAGGTTCCAGGGCCCAGCATTTT.

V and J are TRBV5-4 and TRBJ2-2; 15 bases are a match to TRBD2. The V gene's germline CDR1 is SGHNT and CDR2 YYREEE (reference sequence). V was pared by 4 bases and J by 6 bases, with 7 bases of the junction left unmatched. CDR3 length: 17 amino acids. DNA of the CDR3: TGTGCCAGCAGCCCGGGACTAGCGGGAGGTGGCCCCGGGGAGCTGTTTTTT. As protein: CASSPGLAGGGPGELFF.

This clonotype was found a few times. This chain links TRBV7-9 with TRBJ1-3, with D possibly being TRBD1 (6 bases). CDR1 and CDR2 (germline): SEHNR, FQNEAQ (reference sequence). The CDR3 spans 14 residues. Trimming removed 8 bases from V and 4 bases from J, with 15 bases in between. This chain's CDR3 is CASPKARGGNTIYF. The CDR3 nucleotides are TGTGCCAGCCCTAAGGCCAGGGGAGGAAACACCATATATTTT.

CDR3 residues: CSASVGSGANVLTF. The CDR3 DNA sequence: TGCAGTGCTAGTGTCGGATCTGGGGCCAACGTCCTGACTTTC. The chain employs TRBV20-1 and TRBJ2-6; D not certain. The CDR3 extends over 14 amino acids. Germline-derived CDR1 and CDR2 are DFQATT and SNEGSKA (reference sequence). V was cut by 3 bases and J by 1 base, with 7 bases left in between.